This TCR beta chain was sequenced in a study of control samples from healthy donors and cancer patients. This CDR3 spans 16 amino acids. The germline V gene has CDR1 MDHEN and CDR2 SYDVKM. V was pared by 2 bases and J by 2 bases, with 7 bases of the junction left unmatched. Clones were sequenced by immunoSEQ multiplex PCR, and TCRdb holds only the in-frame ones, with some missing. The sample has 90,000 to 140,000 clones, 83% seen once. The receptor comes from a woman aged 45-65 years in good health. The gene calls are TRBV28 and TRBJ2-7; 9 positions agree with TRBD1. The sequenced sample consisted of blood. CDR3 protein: CASSLTVQGATYEQYF. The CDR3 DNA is TGTGCCAGCAGTTTAACTGTACAGGGGGCGACCTACGAGCAGTACTTC.